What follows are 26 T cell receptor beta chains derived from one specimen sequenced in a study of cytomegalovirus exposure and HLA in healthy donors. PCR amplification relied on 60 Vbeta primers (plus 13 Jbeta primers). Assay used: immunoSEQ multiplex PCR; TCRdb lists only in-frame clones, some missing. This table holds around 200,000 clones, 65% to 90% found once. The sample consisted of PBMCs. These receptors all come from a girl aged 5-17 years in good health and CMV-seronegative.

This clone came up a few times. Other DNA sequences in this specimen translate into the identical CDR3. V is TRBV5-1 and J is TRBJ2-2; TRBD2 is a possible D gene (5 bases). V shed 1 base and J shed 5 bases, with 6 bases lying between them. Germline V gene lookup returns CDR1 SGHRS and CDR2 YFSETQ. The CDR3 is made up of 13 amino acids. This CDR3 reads CASSLSGTGELFF. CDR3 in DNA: TGCGCCAGCAGCTTGAGCGGAACCGGGGAGCTGTTTTTT.

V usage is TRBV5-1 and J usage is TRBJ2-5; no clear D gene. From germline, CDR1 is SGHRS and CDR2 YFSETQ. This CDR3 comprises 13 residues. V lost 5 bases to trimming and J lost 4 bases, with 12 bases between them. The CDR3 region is CASRHDTLETQYF. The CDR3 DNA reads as TGCGCCAGCAGGCACGACACTTTAGAGACCCAGTACTTC.

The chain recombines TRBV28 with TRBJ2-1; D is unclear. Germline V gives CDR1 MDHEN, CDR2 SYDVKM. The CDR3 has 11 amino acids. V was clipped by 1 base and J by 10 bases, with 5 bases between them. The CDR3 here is CASSLSGEQFF. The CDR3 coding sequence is TGTGCCAGCAGTTTATCTGGCGAGCAGTTCTTC.

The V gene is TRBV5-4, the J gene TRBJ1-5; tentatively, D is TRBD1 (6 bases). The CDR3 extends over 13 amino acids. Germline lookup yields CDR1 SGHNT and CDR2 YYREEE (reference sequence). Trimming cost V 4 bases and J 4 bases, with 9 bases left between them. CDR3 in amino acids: CASSPDRNQPQHF. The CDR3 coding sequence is TGTGCCAGCAGCCCGGACAGAAATCAGCCCCAGCATTTT.

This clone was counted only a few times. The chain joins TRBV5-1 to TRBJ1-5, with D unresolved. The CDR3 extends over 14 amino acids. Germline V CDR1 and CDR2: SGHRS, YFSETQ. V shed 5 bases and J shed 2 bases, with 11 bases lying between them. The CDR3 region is CASSPGMGNQPQHF. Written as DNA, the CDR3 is TGCGCCAGCAGTCCGGGAATGGGCAATCAGCCCCAGCATTTT.

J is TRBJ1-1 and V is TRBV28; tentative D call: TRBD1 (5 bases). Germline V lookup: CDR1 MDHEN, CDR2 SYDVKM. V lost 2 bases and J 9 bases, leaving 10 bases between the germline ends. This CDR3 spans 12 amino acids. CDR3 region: CASSLRGWKAFF. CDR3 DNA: TGTGCCAGCAGTTTACGGGGGTGGAAAGCTTTCTTT.

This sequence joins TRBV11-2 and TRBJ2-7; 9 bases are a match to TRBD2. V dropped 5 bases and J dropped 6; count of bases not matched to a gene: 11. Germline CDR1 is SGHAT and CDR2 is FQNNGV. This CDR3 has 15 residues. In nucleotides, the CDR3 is TGTGCCAGCAGCCCTACGGGCGGGGGGGCCGGCGAGCAGTACTTC. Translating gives CASSPTGGGAGEQYF. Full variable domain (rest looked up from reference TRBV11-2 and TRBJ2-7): EAGVAQSPRYKIIEKRQSVAFWCNPISGHATLYWYQQILGQGPKLLIQFQNNGVVDDSQLPKDRFSAERLKGVDSTLKIQPAKLEDSAVYLCASSPTGGGAGEQYFGPGTRLTVT.

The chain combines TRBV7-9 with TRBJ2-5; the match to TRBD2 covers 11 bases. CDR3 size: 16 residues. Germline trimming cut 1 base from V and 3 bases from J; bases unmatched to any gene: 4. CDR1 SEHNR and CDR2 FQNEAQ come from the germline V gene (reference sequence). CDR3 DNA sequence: TGTGCCAGCAGCTTAGTAGCGGGAGGGCCCAAAGAGACCCAGTACTTC. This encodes CASSLVAGGPKETQYF.

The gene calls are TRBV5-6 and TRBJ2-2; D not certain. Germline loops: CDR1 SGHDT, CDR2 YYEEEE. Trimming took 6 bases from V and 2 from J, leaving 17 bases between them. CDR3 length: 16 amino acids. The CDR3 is CASTLPSRPNTGELFF. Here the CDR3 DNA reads TGTGCCAGCACCCTACCTTCGAGGCCTAACACCGGGGAGCTGTTTTTT.

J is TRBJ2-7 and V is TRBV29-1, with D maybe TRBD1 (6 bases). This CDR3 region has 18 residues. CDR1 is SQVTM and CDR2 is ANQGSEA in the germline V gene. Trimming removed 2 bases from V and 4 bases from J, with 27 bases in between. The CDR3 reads CSVEYPPGPDGGRYEQYF. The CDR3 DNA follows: TGCAGCGTTGAATACCCCCCGGGACCCGATGGGGGCCGTTACGAGCAGTACTTC.

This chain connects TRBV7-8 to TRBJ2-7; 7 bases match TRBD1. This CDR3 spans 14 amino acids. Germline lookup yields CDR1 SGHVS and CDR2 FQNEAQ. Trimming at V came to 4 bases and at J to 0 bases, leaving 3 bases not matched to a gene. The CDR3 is CASSYRGNSYEQYF. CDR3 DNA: TGTGCCAGCAGCTACAGGGGAAACTCCTACGAGCAGTACTTC.

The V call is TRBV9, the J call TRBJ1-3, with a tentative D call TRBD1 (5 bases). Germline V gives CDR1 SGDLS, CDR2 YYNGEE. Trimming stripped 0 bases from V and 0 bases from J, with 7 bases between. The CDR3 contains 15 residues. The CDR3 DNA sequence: TGTGCCAGCAGCGTAGGACAGTACTCTGGAAACACCATATATTTT. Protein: CASSVGQYSGNTIYF.

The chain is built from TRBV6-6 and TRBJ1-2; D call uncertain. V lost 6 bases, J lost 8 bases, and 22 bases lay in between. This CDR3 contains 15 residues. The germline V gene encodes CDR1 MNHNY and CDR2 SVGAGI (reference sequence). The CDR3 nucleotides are TGTGCCAGCAGCCTAAGCGGGGAGCGGCTGAGGGGCTACACCTTC. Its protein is CASSLSGERLRGYTF.

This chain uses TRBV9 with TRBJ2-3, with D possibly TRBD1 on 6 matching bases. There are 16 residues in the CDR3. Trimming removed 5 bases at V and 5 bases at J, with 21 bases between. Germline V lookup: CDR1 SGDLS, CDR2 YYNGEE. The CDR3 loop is CASRSTGTPTGDTQYF. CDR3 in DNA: TGTGCCAGCAGGTCCACCGGGACCCCGACAGGAGATACGCAGTATTTT.

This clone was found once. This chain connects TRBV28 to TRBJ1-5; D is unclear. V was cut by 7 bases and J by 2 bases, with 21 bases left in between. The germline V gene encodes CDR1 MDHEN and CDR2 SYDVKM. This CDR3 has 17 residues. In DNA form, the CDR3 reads TGTGCCAGCAAGGCTTACTCTGGGAGCGGCGGCAATCAGCCCCAGCATTTT. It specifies CASKAYSGSGGNQPQHF.

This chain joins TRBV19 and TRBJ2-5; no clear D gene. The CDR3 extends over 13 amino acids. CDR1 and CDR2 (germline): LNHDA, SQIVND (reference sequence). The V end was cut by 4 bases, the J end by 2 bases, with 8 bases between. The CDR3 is CASSSFGQETQYF. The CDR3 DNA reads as TGTGCCAGTAGTAGTTTCGGTCAAGAGACCCAGTACTTC.

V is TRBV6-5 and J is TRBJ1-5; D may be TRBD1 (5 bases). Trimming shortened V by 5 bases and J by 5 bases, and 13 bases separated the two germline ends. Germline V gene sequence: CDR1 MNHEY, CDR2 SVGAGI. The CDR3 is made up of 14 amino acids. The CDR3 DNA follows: TGTGCCAGCAGTCGGAAGGAAGGGGATCAGCCCCAGCATTTT. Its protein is CASSRKEGDQPQHF.

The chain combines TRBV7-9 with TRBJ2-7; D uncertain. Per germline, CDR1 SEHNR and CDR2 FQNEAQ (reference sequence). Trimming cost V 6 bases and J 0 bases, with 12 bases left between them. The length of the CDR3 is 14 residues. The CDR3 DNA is TGTGCCAGCAGTATGAGGCACCCCTCCTACGAGCAGTACTTC. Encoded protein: CASSMRHPSYEQYF.

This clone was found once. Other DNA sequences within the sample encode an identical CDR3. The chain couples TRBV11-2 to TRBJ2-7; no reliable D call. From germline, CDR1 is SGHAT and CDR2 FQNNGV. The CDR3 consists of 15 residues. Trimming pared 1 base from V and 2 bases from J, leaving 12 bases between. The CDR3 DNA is TGTGCCAGCAGCTTAGGTCCAGGAAAAACCTACGAGCAGTACTTC. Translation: CASSLGPGKTYEQYF.

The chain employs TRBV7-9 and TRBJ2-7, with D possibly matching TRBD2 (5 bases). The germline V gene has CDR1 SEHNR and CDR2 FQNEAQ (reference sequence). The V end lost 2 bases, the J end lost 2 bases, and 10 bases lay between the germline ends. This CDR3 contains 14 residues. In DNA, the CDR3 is TGTGCCAGCAGCTTATCCAGCGGAACCTACGAGCAGTACTTC. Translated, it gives CASSLSSGTYEQYF.

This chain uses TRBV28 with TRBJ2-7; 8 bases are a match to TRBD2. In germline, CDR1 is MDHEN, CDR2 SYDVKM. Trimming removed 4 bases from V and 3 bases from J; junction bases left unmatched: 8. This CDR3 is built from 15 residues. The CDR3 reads CASSSPGTRIYEQYF. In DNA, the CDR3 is TGTGCCAGCAGTTCCCCCGGGACTAGAATCTACGAGCAGTACTTC.

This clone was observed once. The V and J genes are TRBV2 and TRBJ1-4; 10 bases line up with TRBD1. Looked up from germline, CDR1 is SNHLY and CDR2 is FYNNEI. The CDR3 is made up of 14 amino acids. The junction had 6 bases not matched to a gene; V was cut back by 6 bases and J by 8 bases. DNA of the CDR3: TGTGCCAGCAGCCGGGACAGGGGTGAGGAAAAACTGTTTTTT. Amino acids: CASSRDRGEEKLFF. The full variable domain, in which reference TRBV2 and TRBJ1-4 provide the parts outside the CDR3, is EPEVTQTPSHQVTQMGQEVILRCVPISNHLYFYWYRQILGQKVEFLVSFYNNEISEKSEIFDDQFSVERPDGSNFTLKIRSTKLEDSAMYFCASSRDRGEEKLFFGSGTQLSVL.

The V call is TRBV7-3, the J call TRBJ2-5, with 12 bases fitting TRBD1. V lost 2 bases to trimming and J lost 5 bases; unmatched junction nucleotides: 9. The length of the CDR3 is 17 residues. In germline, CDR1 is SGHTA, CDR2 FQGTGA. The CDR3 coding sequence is TGTGCCAGCAGCTTAGTGGGACAGGGGGCTTTCGGGGAGACCCAGTACTTC. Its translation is CASSLVGQGAFGETQYF.

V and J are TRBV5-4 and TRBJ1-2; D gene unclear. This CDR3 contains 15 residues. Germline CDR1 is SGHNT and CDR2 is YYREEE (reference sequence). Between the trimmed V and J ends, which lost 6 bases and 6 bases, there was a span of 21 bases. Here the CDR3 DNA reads TGTGCCAGCAATCGGAGGACCTCGGGAGTTGATGGCTACACCTTC. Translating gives CASNRRTSGVDGYTF.

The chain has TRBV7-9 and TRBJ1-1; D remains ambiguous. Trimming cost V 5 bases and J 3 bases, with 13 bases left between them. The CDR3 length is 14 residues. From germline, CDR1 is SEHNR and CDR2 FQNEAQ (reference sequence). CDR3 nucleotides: TGTGCCAGCAGCCCTTCCCATAGTGACACTGAAGCTTTCTTT. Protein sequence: CASSPSHSDTEAFF.

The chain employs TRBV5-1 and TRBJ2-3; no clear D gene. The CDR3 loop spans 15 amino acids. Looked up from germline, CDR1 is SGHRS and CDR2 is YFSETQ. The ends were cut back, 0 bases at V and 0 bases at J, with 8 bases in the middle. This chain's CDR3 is CASSLAGASTDTQYF. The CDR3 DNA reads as TGCGCCAGCAGCTTGGCCGGAGCTAGCACAGATACGCAGTATTTT.